This T cell receptor beta chain came from a study of blood T cell repertoires in COVID-19. Turning to the study itself: Samples taken during acute and convalescent COVID-19 were collected in the United States, Italy and Spain. Sources were T cells, B-cell-depleted T cells, or PBMCs; the material itself was cDNA or gDNA.

Germline CDR1 MNHNS, CDR2 SASEGT. The CDR3 consists of 14 residues. Trimming stripped 2 bases from V and 7 bases from J, with 9 bases between. Per the authors' pipeline: Counts of nucleated cells, estimated from reference gene primer amplification, were obtained. Using immunoSEQ multiplex PCR, the repertoire was profiled, and TCRdb retains in-frame clones only, with some absent. The V and J calls and clone size were taken over from that table, and D and trimming were inferred from the DNA. This sample has a few hundred thousand clones; 80% to 90% occur once, and the top ten carry roughly 8%. Regarding this clone: This sample includes further DNA sequences coding for the same CDR3.

The J gene is TRBJ1-6, the V gene TRBV6-1; D is unresolved. This TCR came from a woman between 45 and 65 years old who had recovered from COVID-19. Sequenced: peripheral blood. Written as DNA, the CDR3 is TGTGCCAGCAGTGAACGGGCGGGAAATTCACCCCTCCACTTT. Amino acids: CASSERAGNSPLHF.